One sample yielded the 29 T cell receptor beta chains listed below, sequenced in a study of T cells expressing NK-cell markers. TCRdb reanalyzed the 5' RACE reads, giving one entry per CDR3 protein sequence and no DNA. The sample holds about 150,000 distinct CDR3 sequences. Specimen: blood T cells: a sorted CD56 or NKG2C T cell subset, CD4+ or CD8+ T cells, or bulk PBMC T cells (not recorded which). These receptors were taken from a man aged 18-70 years in good health.

CDR3 loop: CASRALDREISEQYF. The chain links TRBV19 to TRBJ2-7; TCRdb calls TRBD1, which cannot be checked without DNA. This CDR3 contains 15 residues. Germline CDR1 LNHDA, CDR2 SQIVND (reference sequence).

V is TRBV13 and J is TRBJ1-1. This CDR3 is 12 amino acids long. From germline, CDR1 is PRHDT and CDR2 FYEKMQ (reference sequence). The CDR3 loop reads CASSIRENEAFF.

CDR3 sequence reads: CASRAVAGAVYEQYF. The gene calls are TRBV11-2 and TRBJ2-7; with no DNA, the TCRdb D assignment of TRBD2 cannot be verified. The CDR3 length is 15 residues. The germline gives CDR1 SGHAT, CDR2 FQNNGV.

The chain links TRBV7-9 to TRBJ2-1. Germline CDR1 reads SEHNR; CDR2 reads FQNEAQ (reference sequence). The CDR3 is 16 amino acids. The CDR3 loop is CASSPNLDSSYNEQFF.

The chain recombines TRBV11-2 with TRBJ2-1; as DNA is missing, the TRBD1 call by TCRdb cannot be tested. The CDR3 covers 12 residues. Germline-derived CDR1 and CDR2 are SGHAT and FQNNGV. CDR3 in amino acids: CASSPGSREQFF. Looking up the rest from reference TRBV11-2 and TRBJ2-1 gives the full variable domain: EAGVAQSPRYKIIEKRQSVAFWCNPISGHATLYWYQQILGQGPKLLIQFQNNGVVDDSQLPKDRFSAERLKGVDSTLKIQPAKLEDSAVYLCASSPGSREQFFGPGTRLTVL.

The chain recombines TRBV15 with TRBJ2-3; TCRdb's D call of TRBD2 is untestable without DNA. Per germline, CDR1 LNHNV and CDR2 YYDKDF (reference sequence). The CDR3 has 17 residues. CDR3 amino acids: CATSREWSSAGTDTQYF. The full variable domain, completed using reference TRBV15 and TRBJ2-3, is DAMVIQNPRYQVTQFGKPVTLSCSQTLNHNVMYWYQQKSSQAPKLLFHYYDKDFNNEADTPDNFQSRRPNTSFCFLDIRSPGLGDTAMYLCATSREWSSAGTDTQYFGPGTRLTVL.

The genes are TRBV27 and TRBJ2-5; lacking DNA, the TRBD2 call made by TCRdb goes unchecked. Per the germline V gene, CDR1 is MNHEY and CDR2 is SMNVEV (reference sequence). CDR3 length: 16 amino acids. The CDR3 here is CASSSTSGVRRETQYF.

The rearrangement uses TRBV5-6 and TRBJ2-5; TCRdb designates TRBD1, a call that cannot be tested without DNA. Per the germline V gene, CDR1 is SGHDT and CDR2 is YYEEEE. CDR3 size: 12 residues. CDR3 sequence reads: CASSQGEETQYF.

The V call is TRBV7-9, the J call TRBJ2-5; TCRdb designates TRBD2, a call that cannot be tested without DNA. Germline CDR1 and CDR2: SEHNR and FQNEAQ (reference sequence). This CDR3 has 15 amino acids. CDR3 residues: CASSRHQGPQETQYF.

The chain combines TRBV13 with TRBJ2-5. The CDR3 loop spans 13 amino acids. Per the germline V gene, CDR1 is PRHDT and CDR2 is FYEKMQ (reference sequence). The CDR3 loop reads CASMGSARETQYF.

The rearrangement joins TRBV5-5 to TRBJ1-5. The CDR3 is 15 amino acids. Germline V gene lookup returns CDR1 SGHKS and CDR2 YYEKEE (reference sequence). The CDR3: CASSLDLIGNQPQHF.

The CDR3 region is CSVDYRYNEQFF. This rearrangement joins TRBV29-1 to TRBJ2-1. Germline CDR1 is SQVTM and CDR2 is ANQGSEA. The CDR3 consists of 12 residues.

The chain couples TRBV7-9 to TRBJ2-5; TCRdb selects TRBD1, and the lack of DNA leaves this call unchecked. CDR3 length: 14 residues. CDR1 and CDR2 (germline): SEHNR, FQNEAQ (reference sequence). The CDR3 loop reads CASSSTGGEETQYF. The full variable domain, in which reference TRBV7-9 and TRBJ2-5 provide the parts outside the CDR3, is DTGVSQNPRHKITKRGQNVTFRCDPISEHNRLYWYRQTLGQGPEFLTYFQNEAQLEKSRLLSDRFSAERPKGSFSTLEIQRTEQGDSAMYLCASSSTGGEETQYFGPGTRLLVL.

V gene TRBV12-3 or TRBV12-4 combines with J gene TRBJ2-7; TCRdb's D gene call, TRBD1, goes unchecked for lack of DNA. The CDR3 is 12 residues long. CDR3 loop: CASRQGAGEQYF.

This chain connects TRBV6-5 to TRBJ1-2. The CDR3 is made up of 12 amino acids. In germline, CDR1 is MNHEY, CDR2 SVGAGI. CDR3 amino acids: CASRDESYGYTF.

The chain recombines TRBV6-1 with TRBJ1-6; TCRdb's D gene call, TRBD1, goes unchecked for lack of DNA. Per the germline V gene, CDR1 is MNHNS and CDR2 is SASEGT. The CDR3 extends over 14 amino acids. The CDR3 here is CASSEGGGSSPLHF.

The CDR3 sequence: CASSPYPGQTQETQYF. The genes are TRBV9 and TRBJ2-5; without DNA, the TCRdb call of TRBD1 cannot be checked. Germline CDR1 and CDR2: SGDLS and YYNGEE. CDR3 size: 16 residues.

The chain links TRBV25-1 to TRBJ2-2. In germline, CDR1 is MGHDK, CDR2 SYGVNS. This CDR3 comprises 17 residues. The CDR3 here is CASSELLWRHGTGELFF.

The V gene is TRBV6-5, the J gene TRBJ1-2; the D call of TRBD1 rests on TCRdb alone, since no DNA is present to check it. The germline CDR1 and CDR2 sequences are MNHEY and SVGAGI. The CDR3 consists of 17 residues. CDR3: CASSWDGQGSLGYGYTF.

The J gene is TRBJ2-7, the V gene TRBV20-1; TCRdb proposes TRBD2, but this gene call is untestable without DNA. This CDR3 contains 12 residues. Germline CDR1 and CDR2: DFQATT and SNEGSKA (reference sequence). The chain's CDR3 is CSAGTRNYEQYF.

The rearrangement links TRBV15 to TRBJ1-1; TCRdb returns TRBD1, unconfirmable since there is no DNA. This CDR3 comprises 13 residues. Germline CDR1 LNHNV, CDR2 YYDKDF (reference sequence). CDR3 sequence: CATSRDRGVAAFF.

The chain employs TRBV28 and TRBJ2-5. CDR3 size: 13 residues. The germline CDR1 and CDR2 sequences are MDHEN and SYDVKM. This CDR3 is CASSPRYQETQYF. The full variable domain, its missing parts supplied by reference TRBV28 and TRBJ2-5, is DVKVTQSSRYLVKRTGEKVFLECVQDMDHENMFWYRQDPGLGLRLIYFSYDVKMKEKGDIPEGYSVSREKKERFSLILESASTNQTSMYLCASSPRYQETQYFGPGTRLLVL.

The rearrangement joins TRBV27 to TRBJ2-1; the D gene TCRdb calls, TRBD1, cannot be checked with no DNA. Germline assignment: CDR1 MNHEY and CDR2 SMNVEV (reference sequence). The CDR3 is 15 amino acids. The CDR3 protein is CASAPQGASYNEQFF.

The chain employs TRBV11-2 and TRBJ2-7; the D gene TCRdb calls, TRBD2, cannot be checked with no DNA. Germline loops: CDR1 SGHAT, CDR2 FQNNGV. The CDR3 extends over 15 amino acids. The CDR3 region is CASSLGPSGGYEQYF.

V gene TRBV27 combines with J gene TRBJ2-3. This CDR3 has 15 amino acids. Germline CDR1 MNHEY, CDR2 SMNVEV (reference sequence). The CDR3 sequence is CASSLMATSTDTQYF.

The chain's CDR3 is CASRLIGTYGYTF. The rearrangement joins TRBV28 to TRBJ1-2; TCRdb lists TRBD1, though no DNA is available to test this call. This CDR3 contains 13 residues. CDR1 MDHEN and CDR2 SYDVKM come from the germline V gene.

The chain carries TRBV18 and TRBJ1-5; the D gene TCRdb calls, TRBD1, cannot be checked with no DNA. The CDR3 covers 15 residues. Germline V gene lookup returns CDR1 KGHSH and CDR2 LQKENI. The CDR3 sequence: CASSPEVATGQPQHF.

This chain uses TRBV5-5 with TRBJ2-3. CDR3 length: 16 amino acids. Looked up from germline, CDR1 is SGHKS and CDR2 is YYEKEE (reference sequence). The CDR3 protein is CASSLFLIPSTDTQYF.

The chain combines TRBV19 with TRBJ2-7; TCRdb calls TRBD2, which cannot be checked without DNA. The CDR3 runs to 15 residues. Looked up from germline, CDR1 is LNHDA and CDR2 is SQIVND (reference sequence). CDR3: CASSPGIAGIYEQYF.